This T cell receptor (beta chain) was recovered during a study of cytomegalovirus exposure and HLA in healthy donors. Primers for the PCR totalled 60 Vbeta and 13 Jbeta. Here immunoSEQ multiplex PCR was the method, and the copy in TCRdb shows in-frame clones only, minus some. Of more than 95,000 clones in the sample, roughly 80% were seen once. Study-wide results and limits: Across donors, most TCRs were seen rarely, yet some public ones were widespread. The listing of 150 to 200 TCR beta chains classed them as cytomegalovirus-associated. Differences between HLA loci emerged in a later analysis of TCR association rates, with DRB1 most and HLA-C fewest.

Germline CDR1 reads MRHNA; CDR2 reads SNTAGT. CDR3 length: 12 residues. Trimming left V 7 bases short and J 7 bases short, with 14 bases between. As for this clone: Its target is not known.

The sequenced sample consisted of PBMCs. The sequence derives from a man between 25 and 39 years old in good health and CMV-seronegative. V gene TRBV6-4 combines with J gene TRBJ2-7; D is unresolved. CDR3 DNA sequence: TGTGCCAGCAAAGCCTTGGTACGAGAGCAGTACTTC. Its protein is CASKALVREQYF.